The rows below give T cell receptor beta chains drawn from one sample of a study of long-term antiretroviral therapy in people with HIV. Only in-frame clones appear in the TCRdb table, and some are missing; sequencing was by immunoSEQ multiplex PCR. The sample has around 26,000 clones; around 83% are singletons. This specimen consisted of unsorted PBMCs, obtained 3 years after starting antiretroviral therapy. The receptors here all came from a man aged 45-65 years with HIV. Both conserved end residues are part of each CDR3. The order of the fields is CDR3 DNA, CDR3 protein, clone size, V gene, D gene, J gene. The D gene is left open where the match is weak. The size field is filled for only some rows; it gives once, few, many or a size class.

DNA: TGCGCCAGCAGCTTGGGGGACGGAAACACTGAAGCTTTCTTT
CDR3: CASSLGDGNTEAFF
size: .
V: TRBV5-1
D: .
J: TRBJ1-1

DNA: TGTGCCAGCAGCTTATATGGGACAGGGGATGGGCAGCCCCAGCATTTT
CDR3: CASSLYGTGDGQPQHF
size: .
V: TRBV7-9
D: TRBD1
J: TRBJ1-5

DNA: TGCGCCAGCAGCCAGGAGGGGCAGACCAACTATGGCTACACCTTC
CDR3: CASSQEGQTNYGYTF
size: .
V: TRBV4-3
D: .
J: TRBJ1-2

DNA: TGCGCCAGCAGCTTGGGGACAGGGAATAGCGAGCAGTACTTC
CDR3: CASSLGTGNSEQYF
size: once
V: TRBV5-1
D: TRBD1
J: TRBJ2-7

DNA: TGTGCCAGCAGCTTAGAGGTCCAAGATACGCAGTATTTT
CDR3: CASSLEVQDTQYF
size: .
V: TRBV11-2
D: .
J: TRBJ2-3

DNA: TGTGCCAGTAGTACGGGGAACCAAAAACTTGAAAAACTGTTTTTT
CDR3: CASSTGNQKLEKLFF
size: .
V: TRBV19
D: .
J: TRBJ1-4

DNA: TGCGCCAGCAGCTTGGCTGTGGGGCCCTACGAGCAGTACTTC
CDR3: CASSLAVGPYEQYF
size: .
V: TRBV5-1
D: .
J: TRBJ2-7

DNA: TGTGCCAGCAGCCTGATTCGACAGAAACGCATGAACACTGAAGCTTTCTTT
CDR3: CASSLIRQKRMNTEAFF
size: .
V: TRBV11-2
D: .
J: TRBJ1-1

DNA: TGTGCCAGCAGCGAGGGGGGACGGTATGGCTACACCTTC
CDR3: CASSEGGRYGYTF
size: .
V: TRBV9
D: .
J: TRBJ1-2

DNA: TGTGCCAGCAGCCGGGTAACCGGGGAGCTGTTTTTT
CDR3: CASSRVTGELFF
size: .
V: TRBV27
D: .
J: TRBJ2-2

DNA: TGTGCCATCAGAGGGACAGGGGACACTGAAGCTTTCTTT
CDR3: CAIRGTGDTEAFF
size: few
V: TRBV10-3
D: TRBD1
J: TRBJ1-1

DNA: TGTGCCAGCAGCTTTCAAGCGGGGCCCGGGGAGACCCAGTACTTC
CDR3: CASSFQAGPGETQYF
size: .
V: TRBV7-8
D: TRBD2
J: TRBJ2-5

DNA: TGTGCCAGCAGCTCACGACAGAATAATCAGCCCCAGCATTTT
CDR3: CASSSRQNNQPQHF
size: .
V: TRBV7-2
D: .
J: TRBJ1-5

DNA: TGTGCTAGTGGTTTGGTAGTACTGGGCCAGCCATCCTACAATGAGCAGTTCTTC
CDR3: CASGLVVLGQPSYNEQFF
size: .
V: TRBV12-5
D: .
J: TRBJ2-1

DNA: TGTGCCAGCAGCGAGACAGGGAATAGCAATCAGCCCCAGCATTTT
CDR3: CASSETGNSNQPQHF
size: .
V: TRBV9
D: TRBD1
J: TRBJ1-5

DNA: TGCGCCAGCAGCCAAGAGCGACTAGCGGGAGAAAATGAGCAGTTCTTC
CDR3: CASSQERLAGENEQFF
size: once
V: TRBV4-1
D: TRBD2
J: TRBJ2-1

DNA: TGTGCCAGCAGTGAACTGGACGCCTCCTCGTATGCGTACTTC
CDR3: CASSELDASSYAYF
size: .
V: TRBV2
D: .
J: TRBJ2-7

DNA: TGTGCCTGGAGTGCGGGCCTTCCGGCCGCTTTCTTT
CDR3: CAWSAGLPAAFF
size: .
V: TRBV30
D: .
J: TRBJ1-1

DNA: TGTGCCAGCAGTTACAGGGGGTCCTACAATGAGCAGTTCTTC
CDR3: CASSYRGSYNEQFF
size: .
V: TRBV6-5
D: .
J: TRBJ2-1

DNA: TGTGCCAGCAGTCCTGACCGGGACCCCCGAGGGACTTTCTTT
CDR3: CASSPDRDPRGTFF
size: .
V: TRBV28
D: .
J: TRBJ1-1

DNA: TGTGCCAGCAGAGACCGGGACAGGTCGAACACTGAAGCTTTCTTT
CDR3: CASRDRDRSNTEAFF
size: .
V: TRBV5-4
D: TRBD1
J: TRBJ1-1

DNA: TGTGCCAGCAGCTTGGGACCTAACTTTAATGAAAAACTGTTTTTT
CDR3: CASSLGPNFNEKLFF
size: .
V: TRBV7-8
D: .
J: TRBJ1-4

DNA: TGCGCCAGCAGTGATGGGGGGGGATATCTAGCCAAAAACATTCAGTACTTC
CDR3: CASSDGGGYLAKNIQYF
size: .
V: TRBV10-2
D: TRBD2
J: TRBJ2-4

DNA: TGTGCCAGCTCACCGTATTCCGGACAAGGGCCTTACGAGCAGTACTTC
CDR3: CASSPYSGQGPYEQYF
size: .
V: TRBV18
D: .
J: TRBJ2-7

DNA: TGTGCCAGCAGCTTGGACACCAGCCCCCGAAACATTCAGTACTTC
CDR3: CASSLDTSPRNIQYF
size: .
V: TRBV5-4
D: .
J: TRBJ2-4

DNA: TGTGCCAGCAGCTGGGACAGCTCTGGAAACACCATATATTTT
CDR3: CASSWDSSGNTIYF
size: .
V: TRBV11-3
D: TRBD1
J: TRBJ1-3

DNA: TGTGCCAGCACCAGGGTTAGCAATCAGCCCCAGCATTTT
CDR3: CASTRVSNQPQHF
size: .
V: TRBV28
D: .
J: TRBJ1-5